One sample yielded the 19 T cell receptor beta chains listed below, sequenced in a study of patients and donors after allogeneic stem cell transplantation. Each CDR3 protein is one row after TCRdb ran MiXCR on the RT-PCR reads. The sample holds some 960,000 distinct CDR3 sequences, about a sixth seen once. Sample: blood, either unsorted or a sorted T cell fraction (not recorded which). The origin of the receptors is a human donor who was either an allogeneic HSCT recipient or a stem cell or donor lymphocyte infusion donor (not recorded which). It is not recorded whose cells these are; they may come from a transplant donor.

This chain connects TRBV10-3 to TRBJ2-1, with 9 bases aligning to TRBD1. The CDR3 totals 15 residues. The ends lost 3 bases at V and 3 bases at J; junction bases unmatched: 3. The germline V gene encodes CDR1 ENHRY and CDR2 SYGVKD. CDR3 sequence: CAISEQGALYNEQFF. The CDR3 nucleotides are TGTGCCATCAGTGAACAGGGGGCGCTCTACAATGAGCAGTTCTTC.

The table lists this clonotype with a few counts. The chain recombines TRBV5-1 with TRBJ1-3; D may be TRBD1 (5 bases). This CDR3 is built from 16 residues. Per the germline V gene, CDR1 is SGHRS and CDR2 is YFSETQ. The V end lost 0 bases, the J end lost 0 bases, and 10 bases lay between the germline ends. In nucleotides, the CDR3 is TGCGCCAGCAGCTTGGGACAGACCCGCTCTGGAAACACCATATATTTT. This translates into CASSLGQTRSGNTIYF.

As concerns this clonotype: The conserved phenylalanine or tryptophan normally closing the CDR3 is absent here, so this likely arose from a read error. The DNA is left out, because the CDR3 cannot be placed on it with certainty; the CDR3 is given as TCRdb lists it. The J gene is TRBJ1-1, the V gene TRBV12-3 or TRBV12-4. With termini counted, the CDR3 has 13 amino acids. CDR3: CASSLSGLEDRRY.

The rearrangement joins TRBV4-1 to TRBJ2-7, with 8 bases aligning to TRBD1. Germline assignment: CDR1 MGHRA and CDR2 YSYEKL. The CDR3 runs 16 residues. J lost 3 bases, V lost 1 base, and 8 bases had no gene match. CDR3 loop: CASSQGGQGAGYEQYF. CDR3 sequence (DNA): TGCGCCAGCAGCCAAGGTGGGCAGGGGGCGGGCTACGAGCAGTACTTC.

The chain employs TRBV18 and TRBJ2-1; 7 nucleotides line up with TRBD1. Germline-derived CDR1 and CDR2 are KGHSH and LQKENI. The CDR3 is 14 amino acids. Losses at the gene ends were 3 bases for V and 6 bases for J; bases not matched to a gene: 5. CDR3 residues: CASSPETGRNEQFF. As DNA, the CDR3 is TGTGCCAGCTCACCCGAGACAGGGCGCAATGAGCAGTTCTTC.

In its sample, this clonotype was seen a few times. J is TRBJ2-3 and V is TRBV20-1, with TRBD2 matching 11 bases. This CDR3 is built from 19 residues. Germline lookup yields CDR1 DFQATT and CDR2 SNEGSKA (reference sequence). J lost 0 bases, V lost 1 base, and 12 bases had no gene match. CDR3 sequence reads: CSARAPTGLAGSSTDTQYF. The CDR3, as DNA: TGCAGTGCTAGAGCCCCCACCGGACTAGCGGGTTCTAGCACAGATACGCAGTATTTT.

The V and J genes are TRBV7-9 and TRBJ1-1; D unresolved. Germline CDR1 and CDR2: SEHNR and FQNEAQ (reference sequence). V lost 3 bases to trimming and J lost 1 base, with 18 bases between them. The length of the CDR3 is 17 residues. CDR3 nucleotide sequence: TGTGCCAGCAGCTTCAATGTCCGGAGCGAATCGAACACTGAAGCTTTCTTT. The encoded protein is CASSFNVRSESNTEAFF.

This clonotype was picked up a small number of times. The V gene is TRBV4-3, the J gene TRBJ1-1; no firm D call. The V end lost 3 bases, the J end lost 3 bases, and 11 bases lay between the germline ends. The CDR3 is 14 amino acids. Germline V lookup: CDR1 LGHNA, CDR2 YSLEER. This chain's CDR3 is CASSQVDPYTEAFF. The DNA of the CDR3 is TGCGCCAGCAGCCAGGTAGACCCGTACACTGAAGCTTTCTTT.

V and J are TRBV3-1 and TRBJ2-7; weak D call: TRBD2 (6 bases). CDR1 and CDR2 (germline): LGHDT, YNNKEL (reference sequence). This CDR3 has 13 residues. Trimming took off 4 bases at V and 13 bases at J, with 20 bases between the two ends. The CDR3 region has the DNA TGTGCCAGCAGCCGGACGGCGGGGCTTTTAAGCTACTTC. Its protein is CASSRTAGLLSYF.

J is TRBJ1-6 and V is TRBV6-1, with D possibly TRBD1 on 5 matching bases. V gave up 4 bases and J gave up 8 bases, with 15 bases separating them. Germline lookup yields CDR1 MNHNS and CDR2 SASEGT. The CDR3 has 15 amino acids. The CDR3 nucleotides are TGTGCCAGCAGTGCCGGGCTCCAGGGCCATTCACCCCTCCACTTT. It is translated as CASSAGLQGHSPLHF.

A few counts support this clonotype. CDR3 protein: CASSLGLAGGPLSTEQFF. The CDR3 DNA reads TGCGCCAGCAGCTTGGGTCTAGCGGGGGGGCCTCTCTCGACTGAGCAGTTCTTC. The V call is TRBV5-1, the J call TRBJ2-1; 12 bases fit TRBD2. Germline CDR1 SGHRS, CDR2 YFSETQ. Trimming at V came to 0 bases and at J to 9 bases, leaving 13 bases not matched to a gene. This CDR3 spans 18 amino acids.

This clonotype was seen a handful of times. The rearrangement links TRBV12-3 or TRBV12-4 to TRBJ2-1, with D perhaps TRBD1 (5 bases). Trimming left V 6 bases short and J 7 bases short, with 16 bases between. CDR3 length equals 14 residues. The CDR3 DNA follows: TGTGCCAGCAGGTCAGGGCTAATAGGAAATGAGCAGTTCTTC. It codes for CASRSGLIGNEQFF.

This clonotype has only a few counts. The chain joins TRBV13 to TRBJ1-1; D is ambiguous. Trimming left V 1 base short and J 1 base short, with 10 bases between. The germline V gene encodes CDR1 PRHDT and CDR2 FYEKMQ (reference sequence). The CDR3 consists of 15 residues. The CDR3 DNA follows: TGTGCCAGCAGCTTAGTCGGCAGACGGAACACTGAAGCTTTCTTT. Translated, it gives CASSLVGRRNTEAFF.

The chain couples TRBV7-6 to TRBJ2-2; 8 bases line up with TRBD2. The V segment lost 2 bases and the J segment 3 bases; nucleotides outside the gene matches: 2. Germline-derived CDR1 and CDR2 are SGHVS and FNYEAQ. The CDR3 contains 15 residues. This CDR3 reads CASSLYGGDTGELFF. The CDR3 DNA is TGTGCCAGCAGCTTATACGGGGGGGACACCGGGGAGCTGTTTTTT.

A word on this clonotype: Germline and junction disagree at one end, which may indicate a read error. The chain is built from TRBV5-1 and TRBJ2-7, with a tentative D call TRBD1 (6 bases). The CDR3 contains 13 residues. Germline-derived CDR1 and CDR2 are SGHRS and YFSETQ. The CDR3 spells CASSEDSTYEEYF. The DNA of the CDR3 is TGCGCCAGCAGCGAGGACAGTACCTACGAGGAGTACTTC.

This clonotype was detected a few times. The chain combines TRBV18 with TRBJ1-4; D is unclear. V was shortened by 0 bases and J by 0 bases, with 5 bases between the two germline ends. The CDR3 is 15 residues long. Germline V gives CDR1 KGHSH, CDR2 LQKENI. CDR3 nucleotides: TGTGCCAGCTCACCACCGGGTGCAACTAATGAAAAACTGTTTTTT. It codes for CASSPPGATNEKLFF.

This clonotype was counted between two and nine times. The CDR3 loop is CASSPLIEGNEKLFF. The DNA of the CDR3 is TGTGCCAGCAGCCCGCTGATCGAGGGGAATGAAAAACTGTTTTTT. The chain is built from TRBV5-5 and TRBJ1-4; a weak D match, TRBD1 (5 bases). Trimming took off 4 bases at V and 5 bases at J, with 15 bases between the two ends. Per germline, CDR1 SGHKS and CDR2 YYEKEE (reference sequence). The CDR3 is made up of 15 amino acids.

This clonotype turned up a few times. The chain carries TRBV7-9 and TRBJ2-1; D not resolved. The CDR3 loop spans 13 amino acids. Germline CDR1 SEHNR, CDR2 FQNEAQ (reference sequence). With 1 base removed from V and 10 bases from J, the gap between germline ends came to 11 bases. DNA for the CDR3: TGTGCCAGCAGCTTAGTTTGGGGTGCCGAGCAGTTCTTC. Protein: CASSLVWGAEQFF.

In its sample, this clonotype was seen a few times. This chain uses TRBV12-5 with TRBJ2-1, with 10 bases identical to TRBD2. CDR3 length: 14 residues. Germline V gene lookup returns CDR1 LGHNT and CDR2 FRNRAP. Losses at the gene ends were 5 bases for V and 6 bases for J; bases not matched to a gene: 4. The CDR3 loop is CASGLGTSVNEQFF. CDR3 sequence (DNA): TGTGCTAGTGGTCTCGGGACTAGCGTCAATGAGCAGTTCTTC. Filled out from reference TRBV12-5 and TRBJ2-1, the complete variable domain reads DARVTQTPRHKVTEMGQEVTMRCQPILGHNTVFWYRQTMMQGLELLAYFRNRAPLDDSGMPKDRFSAEMPDATLATLKIQPSEPRDSAVYFCASGLGTSVNEQFFGPGTRLTVL.